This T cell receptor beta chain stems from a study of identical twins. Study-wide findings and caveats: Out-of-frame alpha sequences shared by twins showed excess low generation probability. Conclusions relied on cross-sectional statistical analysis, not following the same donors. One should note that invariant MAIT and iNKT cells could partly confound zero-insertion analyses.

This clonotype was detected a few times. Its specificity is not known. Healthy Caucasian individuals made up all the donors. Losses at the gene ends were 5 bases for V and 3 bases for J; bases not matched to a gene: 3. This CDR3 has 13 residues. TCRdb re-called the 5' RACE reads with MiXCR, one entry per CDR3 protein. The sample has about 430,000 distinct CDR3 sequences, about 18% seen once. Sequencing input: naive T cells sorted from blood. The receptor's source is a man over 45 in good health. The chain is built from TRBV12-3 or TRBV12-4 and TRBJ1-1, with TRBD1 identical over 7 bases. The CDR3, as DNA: TGTGCCAGCAGTCGGGACAGATACACTGAAGCTTTCTTT. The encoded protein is CASSRDRYTEAFF.